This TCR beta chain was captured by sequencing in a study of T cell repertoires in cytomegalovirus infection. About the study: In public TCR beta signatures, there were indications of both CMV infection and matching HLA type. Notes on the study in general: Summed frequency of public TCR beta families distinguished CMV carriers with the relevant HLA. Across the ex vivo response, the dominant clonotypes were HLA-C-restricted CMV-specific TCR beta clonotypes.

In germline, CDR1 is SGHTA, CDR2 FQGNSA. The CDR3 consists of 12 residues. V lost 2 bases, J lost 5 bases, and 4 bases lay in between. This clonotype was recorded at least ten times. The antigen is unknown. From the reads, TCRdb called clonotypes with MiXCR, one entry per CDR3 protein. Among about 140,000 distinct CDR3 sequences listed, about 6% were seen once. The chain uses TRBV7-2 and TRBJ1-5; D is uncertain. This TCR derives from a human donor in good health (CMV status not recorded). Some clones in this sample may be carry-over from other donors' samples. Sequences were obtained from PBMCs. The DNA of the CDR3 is TGTGCCAGCAGCTTAAGAGATCAGCCCCAGCATTTT. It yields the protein CASSLRDQPQHF.